Detailed here is one TCR beta chain. Source study methods: Reference gene primer amplification in the assay estimated nucleated cell counts. The method was immunoSEQ multiplex PCR; TCRdb's version includes in-frame clones alone and lacks a portion of them. The V and J calls and clone size are taken from that table; D and trimming were inferred from the DNA. The data show some 200,000 clones, approximately 83% seen once. These data are taken from a study of blood T cell repertoires in COVID-19. Study background: Sites across the United States, Italy and Spain contributed samples from acute and convalescent COVID-19. Sources were T cells, B-cell-depleted T cells, or PBMCs; the material itself was cDNA or gDNA.

Trimming removed 5 bases from V and 6 bases from J, with 7 bases in between. The CDR3 extends over 11 amino acids. From germline, CDR1 is MNHNY and CDR2 SVGAGI (reference sequence). The sample consisted of peripheral blood. This receptor was obtained from a woman aged 60-75 years with acute or convalescent COVID-19. V and J are TRBV6-6 and TRBJ1-1; no firm D call. The CDR3 sequence is CASSAASEAFF. CDR3 nucleotides: TGTGCCAGCAGTGCGGCTTCTGAAGCTTTCTTT.